This T cell receptor beta chain originates from a study of blood T cells in healthy people across ages. CDR3 size: 15 residues. The V end was cut by 6 bases, the J end by 5 bases, with 19 bases between. With a J-beta primer mix and a sample-barcoded 5' primer, a second PCR ran about 6 to 11 cycles. TCRdb passed the 5' RACE reads through MiXCR, listing each CDR3 protein once. The sample includes hundreds of thousands of distinct CDR3 sequences, about a fifth of them seen just once. The sequence was obtained from a man aged 65-85 years in good health. The chain combines TRBV12-3 or TRBV12-4 with TRBJ1-2; the D is unclear. Input material: blood. Here the CDR3 DNA reads TGTGCCAGCAGCCAAAGGGCCAGGAGTTTTTATGGCTACACCTTC. It translates to CASSQRARSFYGYTF.